The T cell receptor (beta chain) described here comes from a study of CD8 T cells in ankylosing spondylitis. This CDR3 contains 15 residues. Trimming removed 5 bases from V and 6 bases from J; junction bases left unmatched: 10. CDR1 is DFQATT and CDR2 is SNEGSKA in the germline V gene (reference sequence). TCRdb redid the calling of the 5' RACE reads with MiXCR, one entry per CDR3 protein. This sample has 210,000 or so distinct CDR3 sequences, with 25% to 30% found just once. The chain recombines TRBV20-1 with TRBJ2-3; 11 positions match TRBD2. The sequenced material came from blood, either unsorted or a sorted T cell fraction (not recorded which). This receptor was taken from a male donor with ankylosing spondylitis or in good health (not recorded which). The CDR3 reads CSAYLAGGGFDTQYF. The CDR3 bases are TGCAGTGCTTATTTAGCGGGAGGGGGGTTCGATACGCAGTATTTT.